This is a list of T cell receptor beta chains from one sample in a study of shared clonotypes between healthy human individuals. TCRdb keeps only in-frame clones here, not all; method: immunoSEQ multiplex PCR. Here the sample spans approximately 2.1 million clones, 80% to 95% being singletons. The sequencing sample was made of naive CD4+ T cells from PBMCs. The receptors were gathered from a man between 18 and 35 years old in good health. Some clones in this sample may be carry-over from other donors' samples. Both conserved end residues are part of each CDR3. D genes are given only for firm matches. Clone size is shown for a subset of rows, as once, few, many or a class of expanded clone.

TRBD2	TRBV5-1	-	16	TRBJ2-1	TGCGCCAGCAGCTTGGATCTAGCGGGAGGAATAAATGAGCAGTTCTTC	CASSLDLAGGINEQFF
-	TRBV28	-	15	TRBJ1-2	TGTGCCAGCAGAGTAAGCAGCGCGGCGGGGCGAGGCTACACCTTC	CASRVSSAAGRGYTF
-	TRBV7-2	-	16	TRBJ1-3	TGTGCCAGCAGCTTAGGGGGGAGCTATATTGGAAACACCATATATTTT	CASSLGGSYIGNTIYF
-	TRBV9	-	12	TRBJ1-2	TGTGCCAGCGGTGGAAGGGCAGGTGGCTACACCTTC	CASGGRAGGYTF
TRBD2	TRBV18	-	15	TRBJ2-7	TGTGCCAGCTCACCATTAGCGGGAGTAGGTAGCGAGCAGTACTTC	CASSPLAGVGSEQYF
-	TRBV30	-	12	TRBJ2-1	TGTGCCTGGAGTGGGCGAGCCAATGAGCAGTTCTTC	CAWSGRANEQFF
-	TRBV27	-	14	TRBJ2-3	TGTGCCAGCAGTCCAGAGGGTTATGCAGATACGCAGTATTTT	CASSPEGYADTQYF
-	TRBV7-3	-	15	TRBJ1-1	TGTGCCAGCAGCTTAGGGCCCTCCCTAGGCACTGAAGCTTTCTTT	CASSLGPSLGTEAFF
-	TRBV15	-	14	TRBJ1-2	TGTGCCACCAGCAGTACAATCAGTAACTATGGCTACACCTTC	CATSSTISNYGYTF
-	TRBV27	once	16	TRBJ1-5	TGTGCCAGCAGTGCCGATCAGACGGGAAGCAATCAGCCCCAGCATTTT	CASSADQTGSNQPQHF
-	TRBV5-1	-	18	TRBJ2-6	TGCGCCAGCAGCCGAAGCGACCCAAGTTACGCCTGGGCCAACGTCCTGACTTTC	CASSRSDPSYAWANVLTF
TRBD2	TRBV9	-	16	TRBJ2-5	TGTGCCAGCAGCCCCCGGGGACTAGCTGCGCAAGAGACCCAGTACTTC	CASSPRGLAAQETQYF
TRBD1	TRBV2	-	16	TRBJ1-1	TGTGCCAGCAGAGGACAGGGGGCTGTGCAGAACACTGAAGCTTTCTTT	CASRGQGAVQNTEAFF
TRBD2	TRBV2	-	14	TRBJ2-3	TGTGCCAGCAGTGCCCTAGCGGGCACAGATACGCAGTATTTT	CASSALAGTDTQYF
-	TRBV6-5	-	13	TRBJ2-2	TGTGCCAGCAGTTACTTGGGCACCGGGGAGCTGTTTTTT	CASSYLGTGELFF
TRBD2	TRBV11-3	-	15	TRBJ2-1	TGTGCCAGCAGCTTATTTCCGGGAGGGAGGAATGAGCAGTTCTTC	CASSLFPGGRNEQFF